These T cell receptor beta chains were read from a single sample in a study of blood T cell repertoires in COVID-19. Using immunoSEQ multiplex PCR, the repertoire was profiled, and TCRdb retains in-frame clones only, with some absent. The table records about 98,000 clones, around 85% of them present only once. The sample comprised peripheral blood. The receptor set was obtained from an elderly woman with acute or convalescent COVID-19. CDR3s include the opening cysteine and the closing phenylalanine or tryptophan. Each record gives: D gene, V gene, J gene, clone size, CDR3 DNA, CDR3 protein. D genes are given only for firm matches. Size values are once, few and many counts, or a class for expanded clones, and some rows have none.

D gene: TRBD2
V gene: TRBV18
J gene: TRBJ2-3
clone size: once
CDR3 DNA: TGTGCCAGCTCCGCTGGGGCTAGCGGGGGAGATACGCAGTATTTT
CDR3 protein: CASSAGASGGDTQYF

D gene: .
V gene: TRBV7-2
J gene: TRBJ2-2
clone size: .
CDR3 DNA: TGTGCCAGCAGCACACAACCCGCTAGCGTAGCCGGGGAGCTGTTTTTT
CDR3 protein: CASSTQPASVAGELFF

D gene: .
V gene: TRBV21-1
J gene: TRBJ2-2
clone size: .
CDR3 DNA: TGTGCCAGCAGCAAAGCCTGTGCCGGGGAGCTGTTTTTT
CDR3 protein: CASSKACAGELFF

D gene: .
V gene: TRBV3-1/TRBV3-2
J gene: TRBJ1-2
clone size: .
CDR3 DNA: TGTGCCAGCAGCCACAACAGGGACGGTGGCTACACCTTC
CDR3 protein: CASSHNRDGGYTF

D gene: TRBD1
V gene: TRBV5-8
J gene: TRBJ2-2
clone size: .
CDR3 DNA: TGTGCCAGCTACCCCCGGGACAGGAACACCGGGGAGCTGTTTTTT
CDR3 protein: CASYPRDRNTGELFF

D gene: .
V gene: TRBV9
J gene: TRBJ1-1
clone size: few
CDR3 DNA: TGTGCCAGCAGCGAGCGGCAGGGAAGGGGGGGCAGTGAAGCTTTCTTT
CDR3 protein: CASSERQGRGGSEAFF

D gene: .
V gene: TRBV5-1
J gene: TRBJ1-1
clone size: .
CDR3 DNA: TGCGCCAGCAGCCTTCGGACAGTAACGGGTTTGGCTTTCTTT
CDR3 protein: CASSLRTVTGLAFF

D gene: .
V gene: TRBV12-2
J gene: TRBJ1-4
clone size: .
CDR3 DNA: TGTGCAAGTCGCTTAGCCAGGTCGGGAGGGGAGAATGAAAAACTGTTTTTT
CDR3 protein: CASRLARSGGENEKLFF

D gene: TRBD1
V gene: TRBV19
J gene: TRBJ1-5
clone size: .
CDR3 DNA: TGTGCCAGTAGTATAGACTATGGGACTAACCGGGACAGGGCCTTTGGGCCCCAGCATTTT
CDR3 protein: CASSIDYGTNRDRAFGPQHF

D gene: TRBD2
V gene: TRBV30
J gene: TRBJ2-1
clone size: .
CDR3 DNA: TGTGCCTGGAGCCCGGGACTAGCGGGGGGGCTTGAGCAGTTCTTC
CDR3 protein: CAWSPGLAGGLEQFF